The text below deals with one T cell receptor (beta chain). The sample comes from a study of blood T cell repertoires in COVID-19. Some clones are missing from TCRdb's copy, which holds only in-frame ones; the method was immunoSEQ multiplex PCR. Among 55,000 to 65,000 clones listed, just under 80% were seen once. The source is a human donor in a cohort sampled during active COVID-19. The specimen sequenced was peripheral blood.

CDR3 sequence reads: CASSQDTRGNPDTQYF. In nucleotides, the CDR3 is TGCGCCAGCAGCCAAGATACGAGGGGGAACCCAGATACGCAGTATTTT. The gene calls are TRBV4-1 and TRBJ2-3; D is possibly TRBD1 (6 bases). CDR1 is MGHRA, CDR2 YSYEKL, per germline. CDR3 length equals 16 residues. V was clipped by 0 bases and J by 4 bases, with 14 bases between them.